This T cell receptor beta chain appears in the sequencing data of a study of CD8 T cells in ankylosing spondylitis (dated by TCRdb to about 2017). Regarding the study in general: T cell receptor beta repertoires were profiled in healthy donors and ankylosing spondylitis patients so that disease-linked TCR variants could be found. Peripheral blood was sampled, and synovial fluid was also collected from ankylosing spondylitis patients. The full study cohort comprised around 25 ankylosing spondylitis patients and over a hundred healthy donors. Beyond this particular receptor, the publication reports: In peripheral blood, the disease-linked clones were found at relatively low frequencies and had a CD8+ phenotype. Blood from ankylosing spondylitis patients appeared to be characterized by a TCR beta motif composed of about eight highly homologous amino acid variants. Some motif variants were previously reported in synovial fluid and blood of reactive arthritis patients, suggesting common disease-initiation mechanisms. The disease-linked clones were reported to be significantly enriched in matched synovial fluid samples from ankylosing spondylitis patients.

The sequencer was an Illumina HiSeq 2500. Quantitative 5'-RACE with molecular barcodes was the method used to prepare the TCR beta libraries. The authors' pipeline ran thus. A new computational method based on a probabilistic model of VDJ rearrangement was used to identify disease-linked TCR variants. In TCRdb, the public reads were trimmed at Q25 with fastp and aligned with MiXCR, with productive beta chains retained. Rows with one shared CDR3 protein collapse into an entry with the most common genes and DNA. The V and J calls come from TCRdb's annotation, not from the publication. A total of hundreds of thousands of distinct CDR3 sequences appear in this sample, 12% of them only once. Approximately 0.5% of the sample rests with the top ten. On this clonotype itself: The clone's antigen remains unknown. The record has no base qualities; no much larger clone is one base away.

The CDR3 numbers 17 residues from cysteine through phenylalanine. The sequence is cut down to CDR3 DNA, 51 bases in frame from base 1. The germline V gene yields MGHRA for CDR1 and YSYEKL for CDR2. Here V drops 5 bases and J drops 5 bases, and the junction holds 15 bases not matched to any gene. This receptor was taken from a male donor with ankylosing spondylitis. Sequencing was done on a sample of blood, either unsorted or a sorted T cell fraction (not recorded which). Here the chain combines TRBV4-1 and TRBJ2-1; TRBD2 lines up with 7 middle nucleotides. The CDR3: CASSGPRRSGADNEQFF. The nucleotides read TGCGCCAGCAGCGGACCTCGGAGAAGCGGGGCCGACAATGAGCAGTTCTTC.